The TCR beta chain under discussion was sequenced for a study of blood T cell repertoires in COVID-19. Study-wide context: PBMCs, B-cell-depleted T cells, or T cells provided the cDNA or gDNA that made up the material.

How the authors handled the data: Amplification of reference gene primers was used by the study to estimate nucleated cell counts. TCRdb's copy holds only in-frame clones and misses some; the assay was immunoSEQ multiplex PCR. V, J and clone size are those of that table, while D and trimming were read from the DNA. The sample has about 270,000 clones, approximately 89% seen once. The CDR3 is made up of 13 amino acids. Germline V gene lookup returns CDR1 WNHNN and CDR2 SYGVQD (reference sequence). With 6 bases removed from V and 7 bases from J, the gap between germline ends came to 15 bases. The receptor's source is a middle-aged man with active or convalescent COVID-19. Sequenced: peripheral blood. The chain uses TRBV10-1 and TRBJ2-5, with D possibly matching TRBD2 (6 bases). The CDR3 protein is CASRRAGSVTQYF. In DNA, the CDR3 is TGCGCCAGCAGGCGGGCGGGATCAGTGACCCAGTACTTC.